Presented here are 25 T cell receptor beta chains from one specimen sequenced in a study of T-cell reconstitution after alpha-beta-depleted transplantation in children. As it was prepared, the TCRbeta library received unique molecular identifiers. MiXCR, applied by TCRdb to the PCR reads, yields one record per CDR3 protein. Of approximately 500,000 distinct CDR3 sequences detected, over 20% appear once; the ten largest clones hold approximately 33%. The sequencing used PBMCs, collected before TCRalphabeta/CD19-depleted stem cell transplant. The origin of the receptors is a boy less than two years old with Wiskott-Aldrich syndrome, due to receive a stem cell transplant.

The chain couples TRBV12-3 or TRBV12-4 to TRBJ2-5; D tentatively reads TRBD1 or TRBD2 (6 bases each). This CDR3 has 14 amino acids. Trimming cost V 7 bases and J 5 bases, with 17 bases left between them. Here the CDR3 DNA reads TGTGCCAGCACCCTTCGGCGAGGGGGGGAGACCCAGTACTTC. Amino acids: CASTLRRGGETQYF.

V gene TRBV7-2 combines with J gene TRBJ2-4; 8 positions agree with TRBD1. This CDR3 region has 14 residues. V was clipped by 4 bases and J by 10 bases; unmatched bases: 9. Germline V gives CDR1 SGHTA, CDR2 FQGNSA. CDR3 bases: TGTGCCAGCAGCTCCGGGACAGGCCTCTCTATTCAGTACTTC. The encoded protein is CASSSGTGLSIQYF.

This chain connects TRBV5-1 to TRBJ2-1; D is ambiguous. CDR3 size: 17 residues. The V gene lost 0 bases and the J gene lost 6 bases, with 19 bases spanning the gap. Germline loops: CDR1 SGHRS, CDR2 YFSETQ. The chain's CDR3 is CASSLAFERATGNEQFF. The CDR3 nucleotides are TGCGCCAGCAGCTTGGCCTTTGAGCGAGCGACTGGCAATGAGCAGTTCTTC.

The rearrangement links TRBV20-1 to TRBJ2-2; 8 bases align to TRBD2. V shed 0 bases and J 1 base; nucleotides not matched to a gene: 4. Germline V gives CDR1 DFQATT, CDR2 SNEGSKA (reference sequence). The length of the CDR3 is 16 residues. CDR3 protein: CSARERAGVNTGELFF. In DNA form, the CDR3 reads TGCAGTGCTAGAGAGAGAGCGGGGGTGAACACCGGGGAGCTGTTTTTT.

This clonotype was observed a few times. The chain links TRBV29-1 to TRBJ1-1; maybe TRBD1 (5 bases). The CDR3 has 13 residues. Germline CDR1 reads SQVTM; CDR2 reads ANQGSEA. Deletions cut 7 bases from V and 1 base from J, with 13 bases between. The CDR3 coding sequence is TGCAGCGCAGACCGCGGGGGGAACACTGAAGCTTTCTTT. Residues: CSADRGGNTEAFF. Supplemented by reference TRBV29-1 and TRBJ1-1, the full variable domain reads SAVISQKPSRDICQRGTSLTIQCQVDSQVTMMFWYRQQPGQSLTLIATANQGSEATYESGFVIDKFPISRPNLTFSTLTVSNMSPEDSSIYLCSADRGGNTEAFFGQGTRLTVV.

This chain links TRBV29-1 with TRBJ2-3; no firm D call. Per germline, CDR1 SQVTM and CDR2 ANQGSEA. CDR3 length equals 11 residues. V was trimmed by 4 bases and J by 4 bases, leaving 6 bases between them. DNA of the CDR3: TGCAGCGTTGGCAAGGCAGATACGCAGTATTTT. It encodes CSVGKADTQYF.

This clonotype was picked up a small number of times. The V call is TRBV10-3, the J call TRBJ2-7; D possibly corresponds to TRBD1 (5 bases). The V gene's germline CDR1 is ENHRY and CDR2 SYGVKD. This CDR3 has 14 amino acids. Trimming pared 3 bases from V and 4 bases from J, leaving 13 bases between. Here the CDR3 DNA reads TGTGCCATCAGTGACTTTGGGGCGAAGTACGAGCAGTACTTC. It translates to CAISDFGAKYEQYF.

The J gene is TRBJ2-1, the V gene TRBV24-1; 10 bases line up with TRBD2. J gave up 8 bases and V 3 bases, and 12 bases lay outside the gene matches. The CDR3 has 17 amino acids. Germline V lookup: CDR1 KGHDR, CDR2 SFDVKD. DNA of the CDR3: TGTGCCACCAGTGATCCCGCTCCTAGCGGGAGTGGGTATGAGCAGTTCTTC. It yields the protein CATSDPAPSGSGYEQFF.

This rearrangement joins TRBV9 to TRBJ2-6; 10 positions match TRBD1. Germline values: CDR1 SGDLS, CDR2 YYNGEE. CDR3 size: 17 residues. With V trimmed by 3 bases and J by 0 bases, 3 bases remained unmatched. This CDR3 reads CASSAGTGVSGANVLTF. The CDR3 nucleotides are TGTGCCAGCAGCGCCGGGACAGGGGTCTCTGGGGCCAACGTCCTGACTTTC.

Turning to this clonotype: An end of the junction does not agree with germline; a read error may underlie this. The chain combines TRBV4-1 with TRBJ2-6, with a possible D match to TRBD1 (5 bases). Germline V gene lookup returns CDR1 MGHRA and CDR2 YSYEKL. The CDR3 runs 14 residues. The CDR3 DNA is TGCGCCAGCAGCCACGGTACTGGGGCCAACGGCCTGACTTTC. This gives the protein CASSHGTGANGLTF.

This clonotype has only a few counts. The CDR3 nucleotides read TGCAGTGCTCGCTACATTCATGAGCAGTTCTTC. This encodes CSARYIHEQFF. V and J are TRBV20-1 and TRBJ2-1, with D hard to call. The CDR3 extends over 11 amino acids. V was cut by 5 bases and J by 8 bases, with 10 bases left in between. CDR1 and CDR2 from the germline V gene are DFQATT and SNEGSKA (reference sequence).

The CDR3: CASSRTRTDYPYEQYF. DNA for the CDR3: TGTGCCAGCAGTCGAACCCGGACGGACTACCCCTACGAGCAGTACTTC. The chain is built from TRBV12-3 or TRBV12-4 and TRBJ2-7; perhaps TRBD2 as D (6 bases). Trimming pared 5 bases from V and 2 bases from J, leaving 19 bases between. CDR3 size: 16 residues.

The rearrangement links TRBV20-1 to TRBJ2-2; D ambiguous. Trimming pared 3 bases from V and 1 base from J, leaving 9 bases between. Germline V lookup: CDR1 DFQATT, CDR2 SNEGSKA (reference sequence). CDR3 length equals 14 residues. CDR3 region: CSARAGGNTGELFF. CDR3 DNA: TGCAGTGCTAGGGCTGGCGGGAACACCGGGGAGCTGTTTTTT.

This clonotype has just a few counts. The V call is TRBV20-1, the J call TRBJ1-1, with TRBD1 as a possible D gene (6 bases). The length of the CDR3 is 15 residues. With 2 bases removed from V and 2 bases from J, the gap between germline ends came to 15 bases. Germline V lookup: CDR1 DFQATT, CDR2 SNEGSKA (reference sequence). CDR3 in DNA: TGCAGTGCTAGAAGGCAGGGGTTACATAACACTGAAGCTTTCTTT. Its translation is CSARRQGLHNTEAFF.

The chain links TRBV3-1 to TRBJ2-1; D perhaps matches TRBD2 (6 bases). Trimming took off 1 base at V and 11 bases at J, with 9 bases between the two ends. Germline V lookup: CDR1 LGHDT, CDR2 YNNKEL (reference sequence). This CDR3 comprises 12 residues. The CDR3 loop reads CASSQVRTKQFF. The CDR3 nucleotides read TGTGCCAGCAGCCAAGTCAGGACTAAGCAGTTCTTC.

The table lists this clonotype with a few counts. The gene calls are TRBV13 and TRBJ2-7; maybe TRBD2 (6 bases). CDR3 length: 15 amino acids. Germline lookup yields CDR1 PRHDT and CDR2 FYEKMQ (reference sequence). The germline V and J ends were trimmed by 3 bases and 0 bases, with 12 bases remaining between them. CDR3 DNA sequence: TGTGCCAGCAGCTTCACGGGAGACGGCTCCTACGAGCAGTACTTC. Encoded protein: CASSFTGDGSYEQYF.

The CDR3 coding sequence is TGTGCTAGTGGTTTGGTACAGGTCGGACTCATGGATGGCTACACCTTC. It codes for CASGLVQVGLMDGYTF. This chain connects TRBV12-5 to TRBJ1-2, with D possibly being TRBD1 (5 bases). Germline CDR1 reads LGHNT; CDR2 reads FRNRAP. Trimming removed 0 bases at V and 6 bases at J, with 17 bases between. CDR3 length: 16 amino acids.

This clonotype showed up just a few times. This rearrangement joins TRBV6-5 to TRBJ1-4; tentative D call: TRBD1 (5 bases). Germline CDR1 reads MNHEY; CDR2 reads SVGAGI. The length of the CDR3 is 12 residues. Trimming left V 9 bases short and J 8 bases short, with 13 bases between. CDR3 region: CASKTSGEKLFF. The CDR3 nucleotides read TGTGCCAGTAAGACCTCAGGGGAAAAACTGTTTTTT.

The chain joins TRBV5-1 to TRBJ2-3; possibly TRBD2 for D (6 bases). The CDR3 totals 18 residues. The germline gives CDR1 SGHRS, CDR2 YFSETQ. Trimming cost V 0 bases and J 3 bases, with 20 bases left between them. DNA for the CDR3: TGCGCCAGCAGCTTGGTGGCGGGACTGGCGATACGAACAGATACGCAGTATTTT. Amino acids: CASSLVAGLAIRTDTQYF.

The chain employs TRBV5-1 and TRBJ2-7, with D possibly being TRBD1 (6 bases). Trimming shortened V by 1 base and J by 5 bases, and 13 bases separated the two germline ends. The CDR3 loop spans 14 amino acids. Looked up from germline, CDR1 is SGHRS and CDR2 is YFSETQ. The CDR3 loop reads CASSLSRGIDEQYF. CDR3 nucleotides: TGCGCCAGCAGCTTGAGCAGGGGAATCGACGAGCAGTACTTC.

The table lists this clonotype with a few counts. The rearrangement uses TRBV20-1 and TRBJ1-3, with unresolved D. V gave up 5 bases and J gave up 2 bases, with 7 bases separating them. Germline assignment: CDR1 DFQATT and CDR2 SNEGSKA (reference sequence). This CDR3 has 12 residues. CDR3 nucleotides: TGCAGTGCTGGGGTGCCTGGAAACACCATATATTTT. It yields the protein CSAGVPGNTIYF.

The chain uses TRBV25-1 and TRBJ1-2; no firm D call. Germline CDR1 is MGHDK and CDR2 is SYGVNS. V was pared by 1 base and J by 8 bases, with 14 bases between. The CDR3 spans 14 residues. The CDR3 reads CASSEFRGVVGYTF. The CDR3, as DNA: TGTGCCAGCAGTGAATTTCGGGGAGTGGTGGGCTACACCTTC.

This clonotype was counted only a few times. Written as DNA, the CDR3 is TGTGCCAGCAGTTTGAGAGGCATCCCCTACGAGCAGTACTTC. Amino acids: CASSLRGIPYEQYF. The chain uses TRBV12-3 or TRBV12-4 and TRBJ2-7, with no clear D. The CDR3 totals 14 residues. V dropped 3 bases and J dropped 2 bases, with 11 bases sitting between them.

This clonotype was found a few times. The V call is TRBV24-1, the J call TRBJ2-1; 8 bases agree with TRBD2. The V gene end was trimmed by 6 bases and the J gene end by 8 bases; junction bases not matched to a gene: 5. The CDR3 has 13 residues. Germline CDR1 reads KGHDR; CDR2 reads SFDVKD. In nucleotides, the CDR3 is TGTGCCACCAGTTCTAGCGGGCCCGATGAGCAGTTCTTC. As protein: CATSSSGPDEQFF.

This clonotype was counted many times. This chain links TRBV29-1 with TRBJ2-1; D unclear. Germline V lookup: CDR1 SQVTM, CDR2 ANQGSEA. This CDR3 spans 10 amino acids. Trimming removed 4 bases at V and 7 bases at J, with 5 bases between. CDR3 nucleotides: TGCAGCGTTGGGGCGAATGAGCAGTTCTTC. Amino acids: CSVGANEQFF.